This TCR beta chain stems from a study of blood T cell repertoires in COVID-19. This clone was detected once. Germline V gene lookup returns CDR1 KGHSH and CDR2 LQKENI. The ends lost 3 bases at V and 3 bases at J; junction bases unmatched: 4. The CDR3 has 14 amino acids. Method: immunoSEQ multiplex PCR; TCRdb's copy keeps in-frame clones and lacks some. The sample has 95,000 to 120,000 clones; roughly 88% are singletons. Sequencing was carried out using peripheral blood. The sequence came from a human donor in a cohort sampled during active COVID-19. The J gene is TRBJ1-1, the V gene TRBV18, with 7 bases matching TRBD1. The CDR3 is CASSPQTGDTEAFF. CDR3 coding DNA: TGTGCCAGCTCACCTCAAACAGGGGACACTGAAGCTTTCTTT.